This is a list of T cell receptor beta chains from one sample in a study of Graves' ophthalmopathy and Graves' hyperthyroidism. MiXCR, applied by TCRdb to the multiplex PCR reads, yields one record per CDR3 protein. Of hundreds of thousands of distinct CDR3 sequences listed, approximately 14% are singletons. The sequencing input was blood. The receptors originated from a woman aged 25 to 39 with Graves' ophthalmopathy. Each CDR3 is given with its conserved first and last residue. The order of the fields is clone size, J gene, D gene, V gene, CDR3 protein, CDR3 DNA. D genes are given only for firm matches. For some rows the clone size is stated as once, few or many, or as a class when expanded; others skip it.

many | TRBJ2-5 | . | TRBV9 | CASTLGGGRGGTQYF | TGTGCCAGCACCCTAGGGGGGGGGCGTGGAGGGACCCAGTACTTC
many | TRBJ1-5 | TRBD1 | TRBV19 | CASSIPGTGYQPQHF | TGTGCCAGTAGTATACCTGGGACAGGTTACCAGCCCCAGCATTTT
many | TRBJ2-5 | TRBD2 | TRBV20-1 | CSASLAGLQETQYF | TGCAGTGCTAGTTTAGCGGGGTTACAAGAGACCCAGTACTTC
many | TRBJ2-7 | . | TRBV6-2/TRBV6-3 | CASIRGGSSYEQYF | TGTGCCAGCATCCGAGGTGGCAGCTCCTACGAGCAGTACTTC
many | TRBJ1-6 | . | TRBV14 | CASSQEGRSLHF | TGTGCCAGCAGCCAAGAGGGTAGGTCCCTCCACTTT
many | TRBJ1-2 | . | TRBV25-1 | CASTGVNGYTF | TGTGCCAGCACTGGAGTGAATGGCTACACCTTC
many | TRBJ1-1 | TRBD1 | TRBV19 | CASRAGQMNTEAFF | TGTGCCAGTAGGGCGGGACAGATGAACACTGAAGCTTTCTTT
many | TRBJ2-5 | . | TRBV7-8 | CASSLARQGLLSQETQYF | TGTGCCAGCAGCTTAGCGCGGCAGGGGCTGTTGTCCCAAGAGACCCAGTACTTC
many | TRBJ1-2 | . | TRBV6-1 | CASSAPGVGDGYTF | TGTGCCAGCAGTGCCCCCGGTGTGGGGGATGGCTACACCTTC
many | TRBJ1-1 | TRBD1 | TRBV12-3/TRBV12-4 | CASSQTGSWAGTEAFF | TGTGCCAGCAGTCAGACAGGGAGTTGGGCGGGCACTGAAGCTTTCTTT
many | TRBJ1-2 | . | TRBV30 | CAWTRTSAYGYTF | TGTGCCTGGACCCGGACAAGTGCCTATGGCTACACCTTC
many | TRBJ1-1 | . | TRBV7-2 | CASSLRGRQHTEAFF | TGTGCCAGCAGCTTAAGAGGGCGGCAGCACACTGAAGCTTTCTTT
many | TRBJ1-2 | . | TRBV30 | CAWSVLHYEGYTF | TGTGCCTGGAGTGTACTACATTATGAGGGCTACACCTTC
many | TRBJ2-2 | TRBD1 | TRBV6-4 | CASSAYRGSGELFF | TGTGCCAGCAGTGCCTACAGGGGATCCGGGGAGCTGTTTTTT
many | TRBJ1-2 | TRBD1 | TRBV6-1 | CASSQETGTYGYTF | TGTGCCAGCAGTCAAGAGACAGGGACCTATGGCTACACCTTC
many | TRBJ2-5 | . | TRBV7-2 | CASSPGLGAGKTQYF | TGTGCCAGCAGCCCCGGGCTAGGTGCGGGAAAGACCCAGTACTTC
many | TRBJ2-2 | . | TRBV29-1 | CSVEEGGTNTGELFF | TGCAGCGTTGAAGAAGGGGGAACGAACACCGGGGAGCTGTTTTTT
many | TRBJ2-7 | TRBD1 | TRBV19 | CASRSGQGEWEQYF | TGTGCCAGTAGATCGGGACAGGGGGAATGGGAGCAGTACTTC
many | TRBJ2-7 | . | TRBV6-1 | CASSDLGRTDSVYEQYF | TGTGCCAGCAGTGATTTAGGGCGTACCGATTCGGTCTACGAGCAGTACTTC
many | TRBJ2-4 | . | TRBV20-1 | CSARDTGAKNIQYF | TGCAGTGCTAGAGATACAGGGGCCAAAAACATTCAGTACTTC
few | TRBJ2-5 | TRBD2 | TRBV3-1 | CASSHYGGAQSVGTQYF | TGTGCCAGCAGCCATTACGGGGGGGCCCAGTCTGTGGGGACCCAGTACTTC
many | TRBJ1-1 | . | TRBV6-1 | CASRRDLDTEAFF | TGTGCCAGCCGGAGGGACCTTGACACTGAAGCTTTCTTT
once | TRBJ2-5 | . | TRBV12-3/TRBV12-4 | CASSLFQGPETQYF | TGTGCCAGCAGTTTATTCCAGGGACCAGAGACCCAGTACTTC
. | TRBJ2-5 | . | TRBV4-1 | CTSSQWGPEETQYF | TGCACCAGCAGCCAATGGGGACCGGAAGAGACCCAGTACTTC
many | TRBJ1-2 | . | TRBV29-1 | CSVDLPGSYGYTF | TGCAGCGTTGATCTTCCAGGGTCCTATGGCTACACCTTC
many | TRBJ2-5 | TRBD2 | TRBV10-3 | CAISESSGLAGQETQYF | TGTGCCATCAGTGAGTCGTCGGGACTAGCGGGGCAAGAGACCCAGTACTTC
many | TRBJ1-6 | . | TRBV19 | CASSVQGPGQNSPLHF | TGTGCCAGTAGCGTCCAGGGGCCGGGGCAGAATTCACCCCTCCACTTT
many | TRBJ2-2 | . | TRBV28 | CASSRGASDTGELFF | TGTGCCAGCTCACGAGGCGCTAGCGACACCGGGGAGCTGTTTTTT
many | TRBJ1-2 | . | TRBV6-1 | CASSTREGTNYGYTF | TGTGCCAGCAGTACCCGGGAGGGAACTAACTATGGCTACACCTTC
many | TRBJ1-6 | . | TRBV12-3/TRBV12-4 | CASSPAIGSNSPLHF | TGTGCCAGCAGTCCGGCGATCGGGTCAAATTCACCCCTCCACTTT
many | TRBJ1-6 | . | TRBV5-7 | CASSERVSLNSPLHF | TGTGCCAGCAGCGAAAGGGTATCCCTCAATTCACCCCTCCACTTT
many | TRBJ1-5 | . | TRBV28 | CASSLKPQHF | TGTGCCAGCAGTTTGAAGCCCCAGCATTTT
many | TRBJ2-7 | . | TRBV15 | CATSRDKGYEQYF | TGTGCCACCAGCAGAGATAAGGGATACGAGCAGTACTTC
. | TRBJ2-7 | . | TRBV28 | CASAAGFYEQYF | TGTGCCAGCGCGGCGGGTTTCTACGAGCAGTACTTC
many | TRBJ2-7 | TRBD1 | TRBV6-1 | CASSDRGYGYEQYF | TGTGCCAGCAGTGACAGGGGGTATGGCTACGAGCAGTACTTC
many | TRBJ2-2 | TRBD2 | TRBV25-1 | CASSFTSGNTGELFF | TGTGCCAGCAGTTTTACTAGCGGAAACACCGGGGAGCTGTTTTTT
many | TRBJ1-1 | . | TRBV9 | CASSVLLNTEAFF | TGTGCCAGCAGCGTCCTCTTGAACACTGAAGCTTTCTTT
many | TRBJ2-5 | TRBD1 | TRBV7-3 | CASSLRRTGAETQYF | TGTGCCAGCAGCTTAAGAAGGACAGGGGCAGAGACCCAGTACTTC
. | TRBJ1-3 | . | TRBV11-2 | CASSLWTDGNTIYF | TGTGCCAGCAGCTTATGGACAGATGGAAACACCATATATTTT
few | TRBJ1-6 | . | TRBV2 | CASWRGAPNSPLHF | TGTGCCAGCTGGCGGGGGGCGCCGAATTCACCCCTCCACTTT
. | TRBJ1-3 | TRBD1 | TRBV14 | CASGQGIRNTIYF | TGTGCCAGCGGACAGGGAATTAGAAACACCATATATTTT
. | TRBJ2-2 | . | TRBV6-5 | CASRLGQGGFAGELFF | TGTGCCAGCAGACTCGGACAGGGAGGGTTCGCCGGGGAGCTGTTTTTT
. | TRBJ1-2 | . | TRBV11-2 | CASSQREDPKFHYGYTF | TGTGCCAGCAGCCAGCGAGAAGATCCGAAGTTTCACTATGGCTACACCTTC